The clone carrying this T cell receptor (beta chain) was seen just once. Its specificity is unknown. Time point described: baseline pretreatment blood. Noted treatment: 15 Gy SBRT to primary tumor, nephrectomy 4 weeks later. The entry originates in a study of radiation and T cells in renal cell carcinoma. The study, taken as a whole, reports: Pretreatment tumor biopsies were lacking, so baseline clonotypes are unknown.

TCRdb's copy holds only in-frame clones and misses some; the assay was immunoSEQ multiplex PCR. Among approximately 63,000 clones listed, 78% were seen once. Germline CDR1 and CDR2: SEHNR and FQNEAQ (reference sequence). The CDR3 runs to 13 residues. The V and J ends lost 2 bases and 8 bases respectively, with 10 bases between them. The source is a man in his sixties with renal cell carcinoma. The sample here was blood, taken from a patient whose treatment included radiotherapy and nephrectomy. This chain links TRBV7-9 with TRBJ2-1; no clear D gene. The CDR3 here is CASSLLSGYEQFF. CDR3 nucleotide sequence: TGTGCCAGCAGCTTACTTTCGGGTTATGAGCAGTTCTTC.